This TCR beta chain was sequenced during a study of blood T cell repertoires in COVID-19 (dated by TCRdb to 2018 to 2021). About the study as a whole: Samples from collaborators originated in the United States, Italy and Spain and spanned both the acute and convalescent phases of COVID-19. The repertoires were made available in a free public database intended to serve as a resource for research on the immune response to SARS-CoV-2. Deeply sampled blood TCRbeta repertoires from subjects exposed to, actively infected with, or recovered from COVID-19 were included in the dataset. Sample metadata almost always included a de-identified subject ID, COVID-19 status, age in years and sex. The prospective study material was composed of cDNA or gDNA derived from T cells, B-cell-depleted T cells, or PBMCs. HLA class I and class II types, where available, came from metadata supplied by the sample provider rather than from assay-based typing. Samples came from the ongoing ImmuneRACE study (first 160 participants) plus 1,254 subjects from 6 global collaborators.

The study at large found these results: How much clinical and demographic metadata was included differed by source and by participant, and the metadata was provided uncurated.

Each collaborating institution followed its own protocols to collect whole blood in K2EDTA tubes. For TCRbeta analysis, collaborators shipped samples in one of three forms: frozen whole blood, isolated PBMCs, or DNA extracted from either of those sample types. In the germline V gene (reference sequence), CDR1 corresponds to LNHNV and CDR2 to YYDKDF. The cysteine opens and the phenylalanine closes a CDR3 of 12 amino acids. The CDR3 DNA has 36 bases and is translated from base 1. V drops 5 bases and J drops 6 bases, leaving 9 bases in between. TCRbeta CDR3 regions were amplified from genomic DNA using the immunoSEQ Assay, a bias-controlled multiplex PCR. The published analysis was carried out like this. Nucleated cell counts per sample were estimated from amplification of reference gene primers within the assay. To quantify the absolute abundance of each unique TCRbeta CDR3 rearrangement, sequence reads were collapsed and filtered. Productive Simpson clonality was computed per sample as the square root of Simpson's diversity index over productive rearrangements. As stored in TCRdb, this immuneACCESS dataset retains in-frame rearrangements with V and J assigned. A fraction of the clones does not appear; measured against another copy, unresolved V genes explain less than half of the discrepancy, and the remainder lacks a known reason. From that table come the V and J calls and clone size; the DNA was used to work out D and trimming. The table for this sample lists about 110,000 clones; roughly 85% of them were counted only once. The top ten clonotypes cover 4% to 5% of the sample.

With respect to this clone: Its antigen is still unknown. There are no base qualities to consult, and no much larger clone falls within one base.

The sequence was obtained from a human donor in a cohort sampled during active COVID-19. The V gene is TRBV15 and the J gene is TRBJ2-3, with TRBD1 perhaps the D gene, on 5 matching bases. Specimen: peripheral blood. This receptor carries the CDR3 CATSVRQDTQYF. The bases read TGTGCCACCAGCGTACGACAGGATACGCAGTATTTT.